The 9 T cell receptor beta chains below were found in one sample sequenced in a study of shared T cell receptors in the human thymus (dated by TCRdb to the early 2020s). To prepare the library, the immunoSEQ multiplex PCR assay was applied. Held by TCRdb, this immuneACCESS table contains in-frame sequences only and omits some clones. Under half of the omission traces to an unresolved V gene where checked; the cause of the rest is unknown. Counted in this sample were approximately 490,000 clones; about 84% of them appeared once. The ten largest clones represent more than 0.01% of the sample. This sample also appeared in a second study, on human thymus T cells.

Sample: thymocytes. These receptors were collected from a boy in the first two years of life with a congenital heart defect. Donor details come from another sample of the same person, matched by shared clones.

This clone appeared once. The rearrangement joins TRBV27 to TRBJ1-3; a possible D gene is TRBD1 (6 bases). Trimming cost V 5 bases and J 2 bases, with 10 bases left between them. CDR3 length equals 14 residues. Germline V gene sequence: CDR1 MNHEY, CDR2 SMNVEV (reference sequence). The CDR3 reads CASSPRDTGNTIYF. The CDR3 DNA reads TGTGCCAGCAGTCCCCGGGACACTGGAAACACCATATATTTT.

The rearrangement uses TRBV10-3 and TRBJ2-5; a possible D gene is TRBD1 (5 bases). The germline V gene has CDR1 ENHRY and CDR2 SYGVKD. The V and J ends lost 0 bases and 3 bases respectively, with 8 bases between them. The CDR3 is 14 residues long. The CDR3 sequence is CAISESLREETQYF. In DNA, the CDR3 is TGTGCCATCAGTGAGTCTCTCAGGGAAGAGACCCAGTACTTC.

The chain employs TRBV4-2 and TRBJ2-1, with 9 bases fitting TRBD2. The CDR3 is made up of 16 amino acids. From germline, CDR1 is LGHNA and CDR2 YNFKEQ. V shed 4 bases, J shed 0 bases, and the junction held 4 bases outside the gene matches. CDR3 bases: TGTGCCAGCAGCCGTAGCGGGAGTTTCTCCTACAATGAGCAGTTCTTC. Amino acid sequence: CASSRSGSFSYNEQFF.

About this clone itself: Other DNA sequences in the same sample also yield this CDR3. This sequence joins TRBV19 and TRBJ1-1; D not resolved. The CDR3 sequence is 13 residues long. The V gene's germline CDR1 is LNHDA and CDR2 SQIVND (reference sequence). Trimming took off 2 bases at V and 2 bases at J, with 6 bases between the two ends. CDR3 DNA sequence: TGTGCCAGTAGTATATCGGGAAACACTGAAGCTTTCTTT. Protein product: CASSISGNTEAFF.

This chain uses TRBV19 with TRBJ2-5, with 9 nucleotides matching TRBD1. Gene TRBJ2-7 matches the end of the DNA better, so the J call may be wrong. CDR1 LNHDA and CDR2 SQIVND come from the germline V gene (reference sequence). There are 14 residues in the CDR3. The CDR3 coding sequence is TGTGCCAGTAGTGCTCCGACAGGGGGAAACGAGCAGTACTTC. Translating gives CASSAPTGGNEQYF.

The chain employs TRBV30 and TRBJ1-3; D may be TRBD1 (5 bases). The CDR3 is 16 amino acids. Germline-derived CDR1 and CDR2 are GTSNPN and SVGIG (reference sequence). V was pared by 0 bases and J by 0 bases, with 12 bases between. The CDR3 loop reads CAWSVAGRLSGNTIYF. The CDR3 DNA reads as TGTGCCTGGAGTGTAGCAGGGCGTCTCTCTGGAAACACCATATATTTT.

The chain employs TRBV15 and TRBJ2-1, with D unresolved. V was pared by 0 bases and J by 0 bases, with 6 bases between. Per germline, CDR1 LNHNV and CDR2 YYDKDF (reference sequence). This CDR3 is 15 amino acids long. Here the CDR3 DNA reads TGTGCCACCAGCAGAGAAAAGAGCTCCTACAATGAGCAGTTCTTC. The encoded protein is CATSREKSSYNEQFF.

This chain connects TRBV30 to TRBJ1-5; TRBD1 is a possible D gene (6 bases). Germline CDR1 GTSNPN, CDR2 SVGIG (reference sequence). The V and J ends lost 3 bases and 11 bases respectively, with 26 bases between them. This CDR3 has 16 amino acids. CDR3 sequence: CAWSLPGGQALVTQHF. As DNA, the CDR3 is TGTGCCTGGAGCCTTCCCGGGGGGCAGGCCTTGGTAACCCAGCATTTT.

CDR3 amino acids: CASSFWDRGNIQYF. DNA for the CDR3: TGTGCCAGCAGCTTTTGGGACAGGGGAAACATTCAGTACTTC. The chain is built from TRBV5-8 and TRBJ2-4; 10 bases are shared with TRBD1. The CDR3 length is 14 residues. Looked up from germline, CDR1 is SGHTS and CDR2 is YDEGEE. The trim removed 2 bases at V and 6 bases at J, leaving 2 bases unmatched.